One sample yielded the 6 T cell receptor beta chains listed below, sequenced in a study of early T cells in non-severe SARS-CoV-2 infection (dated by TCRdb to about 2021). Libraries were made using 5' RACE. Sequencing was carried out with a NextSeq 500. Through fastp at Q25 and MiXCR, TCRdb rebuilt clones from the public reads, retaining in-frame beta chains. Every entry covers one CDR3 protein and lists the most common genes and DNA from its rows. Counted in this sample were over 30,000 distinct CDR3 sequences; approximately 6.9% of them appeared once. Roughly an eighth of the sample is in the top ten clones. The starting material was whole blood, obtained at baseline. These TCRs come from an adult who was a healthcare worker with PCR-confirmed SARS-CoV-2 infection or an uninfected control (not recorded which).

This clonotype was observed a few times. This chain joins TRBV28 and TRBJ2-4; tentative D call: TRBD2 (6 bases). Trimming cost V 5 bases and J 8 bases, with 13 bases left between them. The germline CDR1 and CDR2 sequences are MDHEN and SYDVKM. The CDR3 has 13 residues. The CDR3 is CASSPGGTDIQYF. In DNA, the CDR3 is TGTGCCAGCAGTCCTGGGGGGACGGACATTCAGTACTTC.

The CDR3 sequence is CASSFAPRTGGEKLFF. CDR3 in DNA: TGTGCCAGCAGTTTTGCCCCGCGGACGGGAGGGGAAAAACTGTTTTTT. The V call is TRBV12-3 or TRBV12-4, the J call TRBJ1-4; D gene uncertain. V lost 3 bases and J lost 8, with 19 bases in between. This CDR3 is 16 amino acids long.

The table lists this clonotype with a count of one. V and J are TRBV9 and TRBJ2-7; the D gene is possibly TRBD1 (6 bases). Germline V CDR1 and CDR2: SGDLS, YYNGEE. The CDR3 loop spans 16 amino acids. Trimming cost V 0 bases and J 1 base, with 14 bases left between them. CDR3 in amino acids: CASSVEGDRRSYEQYF. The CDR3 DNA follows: TGTGCCAGCAGCGTAGAGGGGGACCGCCGATCCTACGAGCAGTACTTC. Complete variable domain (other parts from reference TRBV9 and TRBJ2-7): DSGVTQTPKHLITATGQRVTLRCSPRSGDLSVYWYQQSLDQGLQFLIQYYNGEERAKGNILERFSAQQFPDLHSELNLSSLELGDSALYFCASSVEGDRRSYEQYFGPGTRLTVT.

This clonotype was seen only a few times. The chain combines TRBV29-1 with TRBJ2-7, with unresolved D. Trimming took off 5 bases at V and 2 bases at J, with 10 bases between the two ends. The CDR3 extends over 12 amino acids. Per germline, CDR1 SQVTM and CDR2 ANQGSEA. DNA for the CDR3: TGCAGCGTTCTTCTCCGGCCCTACGAGCAGTACTTC. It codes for CSVLLRPYEQYF.

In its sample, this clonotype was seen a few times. Written as DNA, the CDR3 is TGTGCCAGCAGCCTCCGTCAGACGGAAAAACTGTTTTTT. Translated, it gives CASSLRQTEKLFF. The chain employs TRBV11-2 and TRBJ1-4; D remains ambiguous. The V end was cut by 5 bases, the J end by 8 bases, with 12 bases between. The CDR3 has 13 amino acids. CDR1 SGHAT and CDR2 FQNNGV come from the germline V gene.

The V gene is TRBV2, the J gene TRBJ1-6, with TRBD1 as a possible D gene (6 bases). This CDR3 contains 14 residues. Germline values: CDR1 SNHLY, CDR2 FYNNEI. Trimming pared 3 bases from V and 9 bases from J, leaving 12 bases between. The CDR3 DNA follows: TGTGCCAGCAGTGACGGGACACAGGCTTCACCCCTCCACTTT. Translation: CASSDGTQASPLHF.